This note documents a single TCR beta chain sequence. Its target is unknown. V lost 4 bases to trimming and J lost 4 bases, with 13 bases between them. Germline assignment: CDR1 SGHVS and CDR2 FQNEAQ. The length of the CDR3 is 14 residues. This specimen comes from a study of siplizumab effects on memory and regulatory T cells. The study, taken as a whole, reports: Fewer alloreactive sequences mapped to unstimulated CD4+ memory cells under siplizumab.

Mixed lymphocyte reaction cells underwent more than five days of coculture at 37°C. Only in-frame clones appear in the TCRdb table, and some are missing; sequencing was by immunoSEQ multiplex PCR. The sample carries roughly 13,000 clones, roughly 50% recorded once. The receptor was isolated from a human donor in good health; the cells came from an allogeneic mixed lymphocyte reaction. The chain recombines TRBV7-8 with TRBJ1-2; D is unresolved. The material sequenced was CFSE-low (dividing) CD4+ T cells sorted from an allogeneic mixed lymphocyte reaction. The CDR3 loop reads CASSWERDSYGYTF. CDR3 nucleotide sequence: TGTGCCAGCAGCTGGGAGAGGGATAGCTATGGCTACACCTTC.